What follows are 27 T cell receptor beta chains derived from one specimen sequenced in a study of T cell repertoires in cytomegalovirus infection. A single record per CDR3 protein comes from TCRdb applying MiXCR to the reads. The sample shows 630,000 or so distinct CDR3 sequences, 24% of them seen only once. The sequencing input was CD8+ T cells from PBMCs. The receptors here all came from a human donor in good health (CMV status not recorded). Some clones in this sample may be carry-over from other donors' samples.

This clonotype has a count of ten or more. This chain joins TRBV7-2 and TRBJ1-4; D may be TRBD1 (5 bases). The germline V and J ends were trimmed by 2 bases and 7 bases, with 11 bases remaining between them. CDR1 and CDR2 from the germline V gene are SGHTA and FQGNSA. CDR3 length: 14 amino acids. The CDR3 spells CASSLRGDPEKLFF. For the CDR3, the DNA is TGTGCCAGCAGCTTACGGGGGGATCCTGAAAAACTGTTTTTT.

This chain joins TRBV20-1 and TRBJ2-5; 13 nucleotides agree with TRBD2. Germline-derived CDR1 and CDR2 are DFQATT and SNEGSKA (reference sequence). The J segment lost 3 bases and the V segment lost 6 bases, leaving 16 bases of the junction unmatched. The CDR3 has 18 amino acids. CDR3 bases: TGCAGTGCAACCGGGACTAGCGGGGTACTTACACAAGAAGAGACCCAGTACTTC. Its translation is CSATGTSGVLTQEETQYF.

This chain links TRBV6-2 or TRBV6-3 with TRBJ2-3, with D tentatively TRBD2 (5 bases). Germline CDR1 is MNHEY and CDR2 is SVGEGT. The length of the CDR3 is 14 residues. With 9 bases removed from V and 2 bases from J, the gap between germline ends came to 15 bases. CDR3: CASAASHPTDTQYF. Here the CDR3 DNA reads TGTGCCAGTGCAGCTAGCCACCCCACAGATACGCAGTATTTT.

J is TRBJ2-1 and V is TRBV6-2 or TRBV6-3; 7 bases fit TRBD1. With V trimmed by 5 bases and J by 7 bases, 8 bases remained unmatched. Per germline, CDR1 MNHEY and CDR2 SVGEGT. This CDR3 is 14 amino acids long. CDR3 DNA sequence: TGTGCCAGCAGTGAGGGACAGTGGGGGAATGAGCAGTTCTTC. Its translation is CASSEGQWGNEQFF.

The V call is TRBV29-1, the J call TRBJ2-3; no clear D. Germline V lookup: CDR1 SQVTM, CDR2 ANQGSEA. This CDR3 is built from 12 residues. Trimming shortened V by 5 bases and J by 1 base, and 7 bases separated the two germline ends. CDR3 DNA: TGCAGCGTTCCCCGGGGCACAGATACGCAGTATTTT. This translates into CSVPRGTDTQYF.

The CDR3 spells CASSRRYSYEQYV. The CDR3 region has the DNA TGTGCCAGCAGTCGACGGTACTCCTACGAGCAGTACGTC. J is TRBJ2-7 and V is TRBV6-2 or TRBV6-3; D is unresolved. Germline CDR1 and CDR2: MNHEY and SVGEGT. The CDR3 extends over 13 amino acids. Trimming shortened V by 5 bases and J by 0 bases, and 8 bases separated the two germline ends.

This clonotype occurred many times. The chain joins TRBV6-1 to TRBJ1-1; unclear D gene. Germline V CDR1 and CDR2: MNHNS, SASEGT. Trimming cost V 10 bases and J 4 bases, with 13 bases left between them. The CDR3 sequence is 12 residues long. The DNA of the CDR3 is TGTGCCATTCACAGCGGCAGCACTGAAGCTTTCTTT. It is translated as CAIHSGSTEAFF.

The chain recombines TRBV7-9 with TRBJ2-1; 9 bases are a match to TRBD2. Germline assignment: CDR1 SEHNR and CDR2 FQNEAQ (reference sequence). The CDR3 has 15 residues. Unmatched junction bases numbered 13, after V lost 8 bases and J lost 8 bases. CDR3 amino acids: CASSYLPRGGDEQFF. CDR3 nucleotides: TGTGCCAGCTCCTACCTTCCGCGGGGGGGGGATGAGCAGTTCTTC.

This clonotype was counted at least ten times. This chain links TRBV7-8 with TRBJ1-1; a weak D match, TRBD1 (5 bases). The V end lost 2 bases, the J end lost 6 bases, and 16 bases lay between the germline ends. There are 15 residues in the CDR3. Germline CDR1 and CDR2: SGHVS and FQNEAQ. The CDR3, as DNA: TGTGCCAGCAGCTTAACGGCAGGGCGGACCCCTGAAGCTTTCTTT. This gives the protein CASSLTAGRTPEAFF.

The chain recombines TRBV11-2 with TRBJ2-1; tentatively, D is TRBD2 (6 bases). The germline CDR1 and CDR2 sequences are SGHAT and FQNNGV. The CDR3 contains 18 residues. V lost 3 bases to trimming and J lost 0 bases, with 18 bases between them. CDR3 coding DNA: TGTGCCAGCAGCTTGAGGCAGGGCTTCGGGAGCTCCTACAATGAGCAGTTCTTC. The encoded protein is CASSLRQGFGSSYNEQFF.

Only one count was recorded for this clonotype. The chain recombines TRBV27 with TRBJ2-7, with D perhaps matching TRBD1 or TRBD2 (6 bases each). Germline CDR1 and CDR2: MNHEY and SMNVEV (reference sequence). This CDR3 comprises 14 residues. The V end was cut by 3 bases, the J end by 0 bases, with 9 bases between. The DNA of the CDR3 is TGTGCCAGCAGTTTGACGGGGGCCTCCTACGAGCAGTACGTC. The encoded protein is CASSLTGASYEQYV.

The V call is TRBV10-3, the J call TRBJ2-2; 9 positions match TRBD2. Germline-derived CDR1 and CDR2 are ENHRY and SYGVKD. The CDR3 has 14 amino acids. V gave up 6 bases and J gave up 6 bases; unmatched junction bases: 5. The DNA for the CDR3 is TGTGCCATCAGAGCGGGGGGCGAGCCCGGGGAGCTGTTTTTT. It yields the protein CAIRAGGEPGELFF.

Points on this clonotype: A read error is possible here, since a much larger clone lies one base away. This sequence joins TRBV14 and TRBJ1-5, with D tentatively TRBD1 (5 bases). V was clipped by 2 bases and J by 3 bases, with 8 bases between them. Germline V gives CDR1 SGHDN, CDR2 FVKESK. This CDR3 contains 14 residues. The CDR3 reads CASSQWGNNQPQHF. The CDR3 DNA is TGTGCCAGCAGCCAATGGGGCAACAATCAGCCCCAGCATTTT.

The rearrangement uses TRBV6-6 and TRBJ2-1; D is tentatively TRBD1 or TRBD2 (5 bases each). This CDR3 region has 15 residues. Germline assignment: CDR1 MNHNY and CDR2 SVGAGI (reference sequence). The V gene lost 5 bases and the J gene lost 7 bases, with 18 bases spanning the gap. This chain's CDR3 is CASSPEGHLGNEQFF. The DNA of the CDR3 is TGTGCCAGCAGTCCTGAGGGGCATCTGGGTAATGAGCAGTTCTTC.

This clonotype was picked up a small number of times. The V and J genes are TRBV5-6 and TRBJ2-5; perhaps TRBD2 as D (6 bases). CDR3 size: 15 residues. CDR1 and CDR2 (germline): SGHDT, YYEEEE. V was cut by 3 bases and J by 5 bases, with 17 bases left in between. CDR3 sequence (DNA): TGTGCCAGCAGCTACCCGGGAACAGGAGGGGAGACCCAGTACTTC. It specifies CASSYPGTGGETQYF.

This clonotype was recorded a few times. V gene TRBV28 combines with J gene TRBJ1-1; possible D gene TRBD1, 5 bases. Germline CDR1 MDHEN, CDR2 SYDVKM. V was shortened by 6 bases and J by 4 bases, with 21 bases between the two germline ends. The CDR3 is 16 amino acids. The CDR3 loop reads CASSQEMIGGPTEAFF. CDR3 coding DNA: TGTGCCAGCAGCCAAGAGATGATTGGGGGTCCCACTGAAGCTTTCTTT.

Many counts were recorded for this clonotype. The chain employs TRBV7-9 and TRBJ1-4; D gene uncertain. The germline V gene has CDR1 SEHNR and CDR2 FQNEAQ (reference sequence). The germline V and J ends were trimmed by 5 bases and 8 bases, with 15 bases remaining between them. The CDR3 sequence is 14 residues long. CDR3 protein: CASSPPVAGEKLFF. The CDR3, as DNA: TGTGCCAGCAGCCCTCCGGTGGCAGGAGAAAAACTGTTTTTT.

This clonotype was seen only a few times. The V and J genes are TRBV7-6 and TRBJ1-2; TRBD1 might be the D (6 bases). Germline CDR1 is SGHVS and CDR2 is FNYEAQ. The length of the CDR3 is 15 residues. V was shortened by 2 bases and J by 2 bases, with 12 bases between the two germline ends. CDR3 DNA sequence: TGTGCCAGCAGCTTAAGCAGGGGTAAAAACTATGGCTACACCTTC. Amino acids: CASSLSRGKNYGYTF.

This clonotype was seen ten or more times. The chain links TRBV7-8 to TRBJ2-7; a weak D match, TRBD1 (6 bases). The CDR3 runs to 14 residues. Germline V gene lookup returns CDR1 SGHVS and CDR2 FQNEAQ. V dropped 1 base and J dropped 4 bases, with 11 bases sitting between them. CDR3 protein: CASSLVNGTYEQYV. The CDR3 DNA reads as TGTGCCAGCAGCTTAGTGAACGGGACATACGAGCAGTACGTC.

This clonotype was observed many times. This rearrangement joins TRBV11-2 to TRBJ2-5, with D possibly matching TRBD1 (6 bases). V dropped 0 bases and J dropped 2 bases, with 16 bases sitting between them. CDR1 is SGHAT and CDR2 is FQNNGV in the germline V gene. The CDR3 has 17 residues. The CDR3 bases are TGTGCCAGCAGCTTAGACCCCCAGACAGGAGATCAAGAGACCCAGTACTTC. This translates into CASSLDPQTGDQETQYF.

This clonotype was counted between two and nine times. The chain joins TRBV24-1 to TRBJ1-5, with D unclear. Germline V gene data show CDR1 as KGHDR and CDR2 as SFDVKD. Between the trimmed V and J ends, which lost 6 bases and 0 bases, there was a span of 8 bases. This CDR3 has 14 residues. This CDR3 is CATSLPTSNQPQHF. The CDR3 DNA sequence: TGTGCCACCAGTCTTCCGACTAGCAATCAGCCCCAGCATTTT.

This chain connects TRBV19 to TRBJ1-6; the D is unclear. Germline V gene lookup returns CDR1 LNHDA and CDR2 SQIVND (reference sequence). The V end was cut by 4 bases, the J end by 3 bases, with 13 bases between. This CDR3 is built from 16 residues. The CDR3 DNA sequence: TGTGCCAGTAGTACCAGCCACGTCGGCTATAATTCACCCCTCCACTTT. The encoded protein is CASSTSHVGYNSPLHF.

This clonotype was observed many times. The rearrangement uses TRBV28 and TRBJ2-5; unclear D gene. Trimming left V 3 bases short and J 0 bases short, with 8 bases between. CDR3 size: 14 residues. Germline CDR1 and CDR2: MDHEN and SYDVKM. The CDR3 here is CASSFLADQETQYF. In DNA form, the CDR3 reads TGTGCCAGCAGTTTCCTCGCGGACCAAGAGACCCAGTACTTC.

This clonotype was recorded many times. The chain carries TRBV12-5 and TRBJ2-1; D remains ambiguous. The CDR3 loop spans 13 amino acids. V gave up 1 base and J gave up 10 bases, with 11 bases separating them. The germline CDR1 and CDR2 sequences are LGHNT and FRNRAP. CDR3 loop: CASGLDGPVEQFF. In DNA form, the CDR3 reads TGTGCTAGTGGTTTGGACGGGCCCGTCGAGCAGTTCTTC.

This chain joins TRBV7-2 and TRBJ2-7; possibly TRBD2 for D (5 bases). V lost 1 base to trimming and J lost 3 bases, with 13 bases between them. CDR3 size: 15 residues. Germline CDR1 and CDR2: SGHTA and FQGNSA. CDR3 protein: CASSLELVPNYEQYF. The DNA of the CDR3 is TGTGCCAGCAGCTTAGAACTAGTCCCGAACTACGAGCAGTACTTC.

This clonotype was observed a few times. This chain uses TRBV2 with TRBJ1-2, with 9 bases aligning to TRBD1. CDR1 and CDR2 (germline): SNHLY, FYNNEI. V gave up 1 base and J gave up 8 bases; unmatched junction bases: 8. This CDR3 comprises 15 residues. The CDR3 sequence is CASSEGWDRARGYTF. The DNA for the CDR3 is TGTGCCAGCAGTGAAGGTTGGGACAGGGCCCGGGGCTACACCTTC.

In nucleotides, the CDR3 is TGTGCCAGCAGCTCCCGTGATAGCGGGGAGGAGACCCAGTACTTC. Residues: CASSSRDSGEETQYF. The gene calls are TRBV7-4 and TRBJ2-5, with 8 bases aligning to TRBD2. The CDR3 length is 15 residues. Germline V lookup: CDR1 SGHVT, CDR2 SQSDAQ. V gave up 4 bases and J gave up 5 bases; unmatched junction bases: 9. Full variable domain (outside the CDR3, taken from reference TRBV7-4 and TRBJ2-5): GAGVSQSPRYKVAKRGRDVALRCDSISGHVTLYWYRQTLGQGSEVLTYSQSDAQRDKSGRPSGRFSAERPERSVSTLKIQRTEQGDSAVYLCASSSRDSGEETQYFGPGTRLLVL.